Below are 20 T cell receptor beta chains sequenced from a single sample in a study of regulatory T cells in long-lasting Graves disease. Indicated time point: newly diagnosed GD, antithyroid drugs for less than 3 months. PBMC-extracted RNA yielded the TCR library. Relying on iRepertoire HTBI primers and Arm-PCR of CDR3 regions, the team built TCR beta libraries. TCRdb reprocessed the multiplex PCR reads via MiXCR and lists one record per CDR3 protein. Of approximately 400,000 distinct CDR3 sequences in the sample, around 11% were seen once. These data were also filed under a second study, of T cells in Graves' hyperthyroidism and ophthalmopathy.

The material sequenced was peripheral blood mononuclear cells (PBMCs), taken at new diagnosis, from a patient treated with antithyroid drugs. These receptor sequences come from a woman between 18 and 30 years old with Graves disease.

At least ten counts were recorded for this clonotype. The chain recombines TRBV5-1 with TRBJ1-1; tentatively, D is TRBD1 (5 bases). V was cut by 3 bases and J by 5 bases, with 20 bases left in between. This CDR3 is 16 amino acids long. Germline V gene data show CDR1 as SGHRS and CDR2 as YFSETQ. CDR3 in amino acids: CASSSERGWGRTEAFF. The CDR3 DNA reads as TGCGCCAGCAGCTCAGAAAGGGGATGGGGAAGGACTGAAGCTTTCTTT.

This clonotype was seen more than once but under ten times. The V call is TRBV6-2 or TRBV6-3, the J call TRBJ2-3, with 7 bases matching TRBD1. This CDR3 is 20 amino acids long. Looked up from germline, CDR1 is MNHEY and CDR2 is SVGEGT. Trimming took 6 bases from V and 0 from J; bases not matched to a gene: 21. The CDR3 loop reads CASSYDGPTGPRLSTDTQYF. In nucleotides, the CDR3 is TGTGCCAGCAGCTACGACGGTCCGACAGGGCCTCGTTTAAGCACAGATACGCAGTATTTT.

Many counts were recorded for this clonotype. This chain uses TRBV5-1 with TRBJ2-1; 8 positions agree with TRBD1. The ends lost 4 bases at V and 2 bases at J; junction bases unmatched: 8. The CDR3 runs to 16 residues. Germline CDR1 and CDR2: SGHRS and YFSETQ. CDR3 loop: CASSPRQGRTYNEQFF. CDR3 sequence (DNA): TGCGCCAGCAGCCCCCGACAGGGGAGGACCTACAATGAGCAGTTCTTC.

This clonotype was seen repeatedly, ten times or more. CDR3 in amino acids: CASSFGTTIAYEQYF. CDR3 nucleotides: TGTGCCAGCAGCTTCGGGACTACTATCGCCTACGAGCAGTACTTC. The V call is TRBV7-8, the J call TRBJ2-7; 7 bases align to TRBD2. The CDR3 is made up of 15 amino acids. J was trimmed by 2 bases and V by 3 bases; bases with no gene match: 7. Germline V gene sequence: CDR1 SGHVS, CDR2 FQNEAQ.

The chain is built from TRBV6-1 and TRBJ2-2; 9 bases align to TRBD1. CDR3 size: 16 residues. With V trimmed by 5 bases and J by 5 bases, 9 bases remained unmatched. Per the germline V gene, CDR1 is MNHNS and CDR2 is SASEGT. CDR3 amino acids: CASSHTGGRRTGELFF. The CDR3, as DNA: TGTGCCAGCAGTCATACAGGGGGCCGGAGGACCGGGGAGCTGTTTTTT.

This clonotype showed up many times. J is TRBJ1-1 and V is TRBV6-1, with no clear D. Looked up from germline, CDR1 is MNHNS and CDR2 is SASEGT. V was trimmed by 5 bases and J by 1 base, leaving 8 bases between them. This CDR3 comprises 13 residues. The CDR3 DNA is TGTGCCAGCAGTCCTTACAGGAACACTGAAGCTTTCTTT. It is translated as CASSPYRNTEAFF.

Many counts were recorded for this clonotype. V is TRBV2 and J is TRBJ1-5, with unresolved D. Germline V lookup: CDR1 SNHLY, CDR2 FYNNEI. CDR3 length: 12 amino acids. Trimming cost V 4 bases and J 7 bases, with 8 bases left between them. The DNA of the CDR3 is TGTGCCAGCAGTGGGGGTCGACAGCCCCAGCATTTT. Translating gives CASSGGRQPQHF.

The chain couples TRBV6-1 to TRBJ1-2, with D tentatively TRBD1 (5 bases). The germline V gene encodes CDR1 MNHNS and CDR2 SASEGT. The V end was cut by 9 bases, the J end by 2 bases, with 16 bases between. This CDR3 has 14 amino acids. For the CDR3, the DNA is TGTGCCAGTGGGCAGGGCTTAAAGAACTATGGCTACACCTTC. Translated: CASGQGLKNYGYTF.

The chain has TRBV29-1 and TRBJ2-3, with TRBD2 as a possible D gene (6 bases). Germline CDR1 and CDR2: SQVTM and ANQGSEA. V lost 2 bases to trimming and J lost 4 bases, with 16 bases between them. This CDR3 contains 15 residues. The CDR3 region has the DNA TGCAGCGTTGAATGGGGGGACTCAAGGGCAGATACGCAGTATTTT. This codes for CSVEWGDSRADTQYF.

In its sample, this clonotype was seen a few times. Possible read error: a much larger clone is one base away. The CDR3 spells CASSLKLGDQETQYF. The DNA of the CDR3 is TGTGCCAGCAGCTTGAAACTAGGTGACCAAGAGACCCAGTACTTC. The chain combines TRBV11-2 with TRBJ2-5; weak D call: TRBD2 (5 bases). From germline, CDR1 is SGHAT and CDR2 FQNNGV. CDR3 length: 15 amino acids. The V end lost 3 bases, the J end lost 0 bases, and 11 bases lay between the germline ends.

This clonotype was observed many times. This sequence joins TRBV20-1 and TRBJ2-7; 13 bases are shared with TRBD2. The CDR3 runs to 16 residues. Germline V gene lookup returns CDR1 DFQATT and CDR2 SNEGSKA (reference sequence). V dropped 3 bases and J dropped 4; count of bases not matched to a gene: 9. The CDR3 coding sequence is TGCAGTGCTAGCGGACTAGCGGGAGTAGGCGCGTACGAGCAGTACTTC. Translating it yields CSASGLAGVGAYEQYF.

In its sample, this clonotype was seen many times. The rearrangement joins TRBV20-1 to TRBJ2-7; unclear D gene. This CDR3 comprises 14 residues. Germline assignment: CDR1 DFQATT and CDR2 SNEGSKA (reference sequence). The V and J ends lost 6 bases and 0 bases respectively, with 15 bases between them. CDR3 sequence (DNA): TGCAGTGCCCCCCGGGTGATGGGCTCCTACGAGCAGTACGTC. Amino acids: CSAPRVMGSYEQYV.

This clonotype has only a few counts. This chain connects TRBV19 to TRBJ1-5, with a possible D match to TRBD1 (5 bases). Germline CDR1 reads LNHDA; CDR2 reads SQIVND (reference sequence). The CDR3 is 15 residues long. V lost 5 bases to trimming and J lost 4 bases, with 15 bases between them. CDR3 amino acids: CASSVRGAINQPQHF. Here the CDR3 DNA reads TGTGCCAGTAGTGTCCGTGGGGCAATTAATCAGCCCCAGCATTTT.

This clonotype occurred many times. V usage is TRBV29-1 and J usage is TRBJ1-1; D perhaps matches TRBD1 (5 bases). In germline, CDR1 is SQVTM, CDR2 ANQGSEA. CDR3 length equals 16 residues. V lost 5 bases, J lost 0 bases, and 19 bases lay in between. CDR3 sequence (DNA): TGCAGCGTTCCTGCTGGGTCAGGGCTCCTGAACACTGAAGCTTTCTTT. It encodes CSVPAGSGLLNTEAFF.

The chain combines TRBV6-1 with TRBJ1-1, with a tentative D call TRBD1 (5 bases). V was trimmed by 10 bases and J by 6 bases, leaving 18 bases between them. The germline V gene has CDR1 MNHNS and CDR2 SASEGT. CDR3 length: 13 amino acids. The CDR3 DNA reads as TGTGCCACTTCGTGGCAGGGCTCGGCTGAAGCTTTCTTT. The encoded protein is CATSWQGSAEAFF.

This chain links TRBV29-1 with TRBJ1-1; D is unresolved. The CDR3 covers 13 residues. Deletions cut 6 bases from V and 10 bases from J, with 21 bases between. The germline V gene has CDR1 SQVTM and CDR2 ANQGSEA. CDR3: CSVLVQFGVPAFF. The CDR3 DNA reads TGCAGCGTCTTGGTGCAGTTTGGGGTCCCAGCTTTCTTT.

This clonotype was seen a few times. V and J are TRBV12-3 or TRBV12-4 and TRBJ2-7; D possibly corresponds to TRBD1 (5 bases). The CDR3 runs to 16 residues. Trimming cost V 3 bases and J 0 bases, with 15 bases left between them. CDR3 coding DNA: TGTGCCAGCAGTTTTGGGGCCCTTTTATACTCCTACGAGCAGTACTTC. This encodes CASSFGALLYSYEQYF.

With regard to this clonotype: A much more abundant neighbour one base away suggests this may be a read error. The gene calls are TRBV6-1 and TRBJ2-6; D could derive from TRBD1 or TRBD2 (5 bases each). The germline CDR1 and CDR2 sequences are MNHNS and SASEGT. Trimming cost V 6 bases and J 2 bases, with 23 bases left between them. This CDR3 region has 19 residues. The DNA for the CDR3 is TGTGCCAGCAGCTACCTACCAGGGTTCGGGGTCCCTGGGGCCAACGTCCTGACTTTC. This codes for CASSYLPGFGVPGANVLTF.

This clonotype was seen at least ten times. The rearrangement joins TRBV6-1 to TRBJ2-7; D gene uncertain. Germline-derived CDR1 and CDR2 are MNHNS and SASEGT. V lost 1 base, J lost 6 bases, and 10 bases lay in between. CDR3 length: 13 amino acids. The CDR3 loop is CASSEGSIREQYV. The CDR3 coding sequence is TGTGCCAGCAGTGAAGGCAGTATCCGCGAGCAGTACGTC.

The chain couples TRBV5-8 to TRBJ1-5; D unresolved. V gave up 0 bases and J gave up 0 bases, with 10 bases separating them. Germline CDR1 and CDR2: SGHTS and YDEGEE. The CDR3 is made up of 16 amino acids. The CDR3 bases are TGTGCCAGCAGCTTGGCGTCATCCCATAGCAATCAGCCCCAGCATTTT. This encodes CASSLASSHSNQPQHF.